A single sample gave rise to the 19 T cell receptor beta chains below, sequenced in a study of blood T cell repertoires in COVID-19. Using immunoSEQ multiplex PCR, the repertoire was profiled, and TCRdb retains in-frame clones only, with some absent. The repertoire holds about 140,000 clones, with approximately 84% as singletons. The sequenced sample consisted of PBMCs or T cells enriched from blood (not recorded which). These receptors all come from a woman aged 45 to 65 with acute COVID-19.

The chain uses TRBV5-4 and TRBJ2-5; D remains unclear. This CDR3 spans 15 amino acids. The V and J ends lost 0 bases and 3 bases respectively, with 12 bases between them. Germline CDR1 and CDR2: SGHNT and YYREEE (reference sequence). CDR3 loop: CASSLGQVTEETQYF. CDR3 bases: TGTGCCAGCAGCTTGGGGCAGGTTACCGAAGAGACCCAGTACTTC.

This chain connects TRBV11-3 to TRBJ1-1, with D unclear. The CDR3 consists of 16 residues. Germline V gene lookup returns CDR1 SGHNT and CDR2 YENEEA. Trimming took off 4 bases at V and 1 base at J, with 16 bases between the two ends. In DNA form, the CDR3 reads TGTGCCAGCAGCTCTAATGCCCGGAGAAAGAACACTGAAGCTTTCTTT. Protein sequence: CASSSNARRKNTEAFF.

Of note for this clone: Other DNA variants within this sample encode the same CDR3. V gene TRBV15 combines with J gene TRBJ1-5; D is unresolved. The CDR3 runs to 14 residues. V lost 0 bases to trimming and J lost 4 bases, with 7 bases between them. The germline V gene encodes CDR1 LNHNV and CDR2 YYDKDF (reference sequence). The CDR3 coding sequence is TGTGCCACCAGCAGAGATGGAGGGAATCAGCCCCAGCATTTT. It specifies CATSRDGGNQPQHF.

The chain is built from TRBV3-1 (or the pseudogene TRBV3-2) and TRBJ2-2; a weak D match, TRBD2 (6 bases). Germline CDR1 LGHDT, CDR2 YNNKEL (reference sequence). This CDR3 is 14 amino acids long. V was trimmed by 4 bases and J by 4 bases, leaving 10 bases between them. CDR3 protein: CASSPGRSTGELFF. The CDR3 DNA reads TGTGCCAGCAGCCCAGGGAGGAGCACCGGGGAGCTGTTTTTT.

The chain carries TRBV5-1 and TRBJ1-2; D is unresolved. The CDR3 runs to 15 residues. V was clipped by 4 bases and J by 4 bases, with 17 bases between them. Germline CDR1 reads SGHRS; CDR2 reads YFSETQ. CDR3 sequence: CASSRGEVAGYGYTF. The DNA for the CDR3 is TGCGCCAGCAGCCGAGGTGAGGTAGCCGGCTATGGCTACACCTTC.

This clone was observed once. V is TRBV14 and J is TRBJ2-7; D unclear. Germline CDR1 SGHDN, CDR2 FVKESK. The CDR3 contains 14 residues. V lost 1 base and J 2 bases, leaving 9 bases between the germline ends. The CDR3 nucleotides are TGTGCCAGCAGCCAAGGTACCAACACCTACGAGCAGTACTTC. This encodes CASSQGTNTYEQYF.

The V and J genes are TRBV9 and TRBJ2-7; 8 bases align to TRBD2. Germline V gives CDR1 SGDLS, CDR2 YYNGEE. There are 14 residues in the CDR3. The J segment lost 0 bases and the V segment lost 3 bases, leaving 2 bases of the junction unmatched. This CDR3 reads CASSATSVSYEQYF. The DNA for the CDR3 is TGTGCCAGCAGCGCGACTAGCGTCTCCTACGAGCAGTACTTC.

The rearrangement joins TRBV29-1 to TRBJ1-1; TRBD1 matches 9 bases. Germline trimming cut 6 bases from V and 5 bases from J; bases unmatched to any gene: 7. The CDR3 is 13 amino acids. In germline, CDR1 is SQVTM, CDR2 ANQGSEA. Here the CDR3 reads CSVKQGARTEAFF. As DNA, the CDR3 is TGCAGCGTGAAACAGGGGGCGAGAACTGAAGCTTTCTTT.

The chain carries TRBV7-2 and TRBJ2-1, with 13 bases identical to TRBD2. This CDR3 region has 17 residues. In germline, CDR1 is SGHTA, CDR2 FQGNSA. J was trimmed by 9 bases and V by 6 bases; bases with no gene match: 14. This CDR3 reads CASSNSPGTSGIIEQFF. CDR3 DNA: TGTGCCAGCAGTAACAGCCCAGGGACTAGCGGGATTATTGAGCAGTTCTTC.

V and J are TRBV19 and TRBJ1-5, with 12 bases identical to TRBD1. CDR3 length equals 20 residues. Germline CDR1 reads LNHDA; CDR2 reads SQIVND (reference sequence). Unmatched junction bases numbered 16, after V lost 7 bases and J lost 0 bases. CDR3 region: CASTPGSGQGARGSNQPQHF. CDR3 in DNA: TGTGCCAGTACGCCTGGGTCGGGACAGGGGGCACGGGGTAGCAATCAGCCCCAGCATTTT.

This chain connects TRBV11-3 to TRBJ1-3, with D perhaps TRBD1 (5 bases). With 5 bases removed from V and 0 bases from J, the gap between germline ends came to 11 bases. The CDR3 is made up of 15 amino acids. Germline V lookup: CDR1 SGHNT, CDR2 YENEEA. CDR3 sequence (DNA): TGTGCCAGCAGCATCAGGGCGAGCTCTGGAAACACCATATATTTT. Its protein product is CASSIRASSGNTIYF.

This clone showed up just once. The gene calls are TRBV24-1 and TRBJ2-5; TRBD2 matches 11 bases. Germline V lookup: CDR1 KGHDR, CDR2 SFDVKD. The CDR3 has 15 amino acids. The junction had 3 bases not matched to a gene; V was cut back by 3 bases and J by 4 bases. CDR3 sequence: CATSDLGLAGETQYF. CDR3 nucleotides: TGTGCCACCAGTGATCTAGGACTAGCGGGAGAGACCCAGTACTTC.

This sequence joins TRBV24-1 and TRBJ1-1; TRBD1 aligns across 8 bases. This CDR3 spans 14 amino acids. The V gene end was trimmed by 7 bases and the J gene end by 1 base; junction bases not matched to a gene: 4. Germline CDR1 is KGHDR and CDR2 is SFDVKD. The CDR3 coding sequence is TGTGCCACCAGCGCAGGGGGCGGGAACACTGAAGCTTTCTTT. Residues: CATSAGGGNTEAFF.

The chain combines TRBV5-1 with TRBJ2-3; the match to TRBD2 covers 13 bases. This CDR3 comprises 17 residues. The J segment lost 0 bases and the V segment lost 4 bases, leaving 5 bases of the junction unmatched. Germline lookup yields CDR1 SGHRS and CDR2 YFSETQ. The chain's CDR3 is CASSVGLAGSSTDTQYF. The CDR3 nucleotides are TGCGCCAGCAGCGTGGGACTAGCGGGGTCTAGCACAGATACGCAGTATTTT. Filled out from reference TRBV5-1 and TRBJ2-3, the complete variable domain reads KAGVTQTPRYLIKTRGQQVTLSCSPISGHRSVSWYQQTPGQGLQFLFEYFSETQRNKGNFPGRFSGRQFSNSRSEMNVSTLELGDSALYLCASSVGLAGSSTDTQYFGPGTRLTVL.

This chain links TRBV4-1 with TRBJ2-7; 11 bases map to TRBD1. V shed 0 bases and J 7 bases; nucleotides not matched to a gene: 14. Germline CDR1 reads MGHRA; CDR2 reads YSYEKL. The CDR3 has 18 residues. CDR3 sequence reads: CASSQEGTGGFPSREQYF. The CDR3 region has the DNA TGCGCCAGCAGCCAAGAAGGGACAGGGGGGTTTCCCTCTCGTGAGCAGTACTTC.

The rearrangement uses TRBV2 and TRBJ2-4, with 9 positions matching TRBD2. This CDR3 has 19 residues. Unmatched junction bases numbered 16, after V lost 4 bases and J lost 3 bases. Germline V gene data show CDR1 as SNHLY and CDR2 as FYNNEI. The CDR3 bases are TGTGCCAGCAGTGGCCGACTAGCGGATCCCCTGGGGGACAAAAACATTCAGTACTTC. Its protein product is CASSGRLADPLGDKNIQYF. The full variable domain, its missing parts supplied by reference TRBV2 and TRBJ2-4, is EPEVTQTPSHQVTQMGQEVILRCVPISNHLYFYWYRQILGQKVEFLVSFYNNEISEKSEIFDDQFSVERPDGSNFTLKIRSTKLEDSAMYFCASSGRLADPLGDKNIQYFGAGTRLSVL.

The gene calls are TRBV7-3 and TRBJ2-1, with 7 bases fitting TRBD2. CDR3 length: 15 amino acids. Trimming removed 2 bases from V and 3 bases from J; junction bases left unmatched: 4. Germline-derived CDR1 and CDR2 are SGHTA and FQGTGA. The CDR3 sequence is CASSLAGEVYNEQFF. For the CDR3, the DNA is TGTGCCAGCAGCTTAGCGGGAGAAGTCTACAATGAGCAGTTCTTC.

The CDR3 DNA reads as TGTGCCTGGAGTCGGGGGGCCGGGGCCAACGTCCTGACTTTC. Translated: CAWSRGAGANVLTF. The chain recombines TRBV30 with TRBJ2-6; perhaps TRBD2 as D (7 bases). The CDR3 has 14 residues. The V and J ends lost 2 bases and 4 bases respectively, with 9 bases between them. CDR1 is GTSNPN, CDR2 SVGIG, per germline (reference sequence). Drawing the rest from reference TRBV30 and TRBJ2-6, the complete variable domain is SQTIHQWPATLVQPVGSPLSLECTVEGTSNPNLYWYRQAAGRGLQLLFYSVGIGQISSEVPQNLSASRPQDRQFILSSKKLLLSDSGFYLCAWSRGAGANVLTFGAGSRLTVL.

On this clone itself: A much larger clone differs by one base, so this may be a read error. This same CDR3 is encoded by further DNA sequences in the sample. The CDR3 region has the DNA TGCAGTGCTCCGCGGAACACTGAAGCTTTCTTT. Translating gives CSAPRNTEAFF. The gene calls are TRBV20-1 and TRBJ1-1; the D is unclear. Trimming pared 5 bases from V and 1 base from J, leaving 5 bases between. The CDR3 length is 11 residues. From germline, CDR1 is DFQATT and CDR2 SNEGSKA (reference sequence).